Shown below are 21 T cell receptor beta chains from a single sample sequenced in a study of CD8+CD57+ T cells in acquired aplastic anemia. The template for TCR beta VDJ and CDR3 sequence profiling was genomic DNA. TCRdb recomputed calls from the reads with MiXCR, one row per CDR3 protein. This sample has roughly 250,000 distinct CDR3 sequences, with around half found just once. By flow cytometry, patients selected for sequencing had shown an expansion of CD8+CD57+ cells. Sequenced input: sorted CD4+, CD8+, or CD8+CD57+ T cells (not recorded which) from PBMCs. These receptors were collected from a human donor with aplastic anemia.

The chain links TRBV5-8 to TRBJ2-7; 9 nucleotides line up with TRBD1. The CDR3 covers 16 residues. The trim removed 3 bases at V and 0 bases at J, leaving 7 bases unmatched. Germline V gives CDR1 SGHTS, CDR2 YDEGEE. CDR3 loop: CASSSPGTGPSYEQYF. For the CDR3, the DNA is TGTGCCAGCAGCTCTCCAGGGACAGGGCCCTCCTACGAGCAGTACTTC.

This clonotype was observed at least ten times. The chain couples TRBV6-5 to TRBJ2-7; D gene uncertain. Deletions cut 0 bases from V and 5 bases from J, with 11 bases between. The germline CDR1 and CDR2 sequences are MNHEY and SVGAGI. The CDR3 extends over 14 amino acids. Written as DNA, the CDR3 is TGTGCCAGCAGTTACTCCCCATACCTCGACGAGCAGTACTTC. This encodes CASSYSPYLDEQYF.

The CDR3 coding sequence is TGTGCCAGCAGCTCCTTAGGGGGCGAGCAGTACTTC. Protein product: CASSSLGGEQYF. This chain uses TRBV7-9 with TRBJ2-7; D perhaps matches TRBD1 (6 bases). V lost 4 bases, J lost 6 bases, and 10 bases lay in between. The CDR3 extends over 12 amino acids. Per the germline V gene, CDR1 is SEHNR and CDR2 is FQNEAQ (reference sequence).

This clonotype has a count of ten or more. V is TRBV7-8 and J is TRBJ2-7; D ambiguous. The V end was cut by 5 bases, the J end by 12 bases, with 23 bases between. Per the germline V gene, CDR1 is SGHVS and CDR2 is FQNEAQ. The CDR3 totals 14 residues. CDR3 sequence (DNA): TGTGCCAGCAGCACCGTGGGGTCCGTCTACGAGGCGTACTTC. It encodes CASSTVGSVYEAYF.

The CDR3 bases are TGTGCCAGCAGTTTAGGACTTCCGAGCAATGAGCAGTTCTTC. This gives the protein CASSLGLPSNEQFF. The chain recombines TRBV28 with TRBJ2-1, with D possibly matching TRBD2 (5 bases). The V end lost 2 bases, the J end lost 6 bases, and 11 bases lay between the germline ends. Germline CDR1 is MDHEN and CDR2 is SYDVKM. This CDR3 has 14 residues.

Many counts were recorded for this clonotype. This chain joins TRBV5-8 and TRBJ1-1; 8 nucleotides match TRBD1. The J segment lost 1 base and the V segment lost 5 bases, leaving 4 bases of the junction unmatched. The CDR3 is 14 residues long. Germline V gene lookup returns CDR1 SGHTS and CDR2 YDEGEE. This CDR3 reads CASSRDRGNTEAFF. Written as DNA, the CDR3 is TGTGCCAGCAGTCGAGACAGGGGGAACACTGAAGCTTTCTTT.

The V and J genes are TRBV10-3 and TRBJ1-2; D call uncertain. The CDR3 is 13 residues long. V was shortened by 0 bases and J by 6 bases, with 8 bases between the two germline ends. Germline loops: CDR1 ENHRY, CDR2 SYGVKD. The CDR3 region has the DNA TGTGCCATCAGTGAGTCGATTGGGGATGGCTACACCTTC. Its protein is CAISESIGDGYTF.

In its sample, this clonotype was seen many times. The rearrangement joins TRBV7-9 to TRBJ2-1; D uncertain. This CDR3 has 15 residues. Germline V gene lookup returns CDR1 SEHNR and CDR2 FQNEAQ (reference sequence). V lost 3 bases, J lost 0 bases, and 9 bases lay in between. CDR3 in amino acids: CASSFPSFSYNEQFF. In nucleotides, the CDR3 is TGTGCCAGCAGCTTTCCATCCTTCTCCTACAATGAGCAGTTCTTC. Based on the CDR3 plus reference TRBV7-9 and TRBJ2-1, the full variable domain is DTGVSQNPRHKITKRGQNVTFRCDPISEHNRLYWYRQTLGQGPEFLTYFQNEAQLEKSRLLSDRFSAERPKGSFSTLEIQRTEQGDSAMYLCASSFPSFSYNEQFFGPGTRLTVL.

This clonotype was detected only a few times. The J gene is TRBJ2-7, the V gene TRBV30; 10 positions match TRBD2. The CDR3 has 16 residues. Germline V lookup: CDR1 GTSNPN, CDR2 SVGIG (reference sequence). V shed 0 bases and J 4 bases; nucleotides not matched to a gene: 9. The CDR3 region has the DNA TGTGCCTGGAGTGTATCTTCGGGACTAGCGTTTTACGAGCAGTACTTC. Translated, it gives CAWSVSSGLAFYEQYF.

This chain joins TRBV10-3 and TRBJ1-2, with D perhaps matching TRBD1 (5 bases). The CDR3 loop spans 17 amino acids. Germline assignment: CDR1 ENHRY and CDR2 SYGVKD. V was trimmed by 1 base and J by 4 bases, leaving 19 bases between them. The CDR3 spells CAISEFFGTSLSYGYTF. CDR3 in DNA: TGTGCCATCAGTGAGTTTTTTGGGACCTCACTCTCCTATGGCTACACCTTC.

The genes are TRBV20-1 and TRBJ2-7; 8 nucleotides match TRBD1. The length of the CDR3 is 15 residues. The V gene's germline CDR1 is DFQATT and CDR2 SNEGSKA (reference sequence). J lost 0 bases, V lost 6 bases, and 10 bases had no gene match. The CDR3 loop is CSASSFGQGSYEQYF. The CDR3 region has the DNA TGCAGTGCCAGCAGTTTCGGACAGGGCTCCTACGAGCAGTACTTC.

Comment on this clonotype: A much more abundant neighbour one base away suggests this may be a read error. V usage is TRBV20-1 and J usage is TRBJ1-1; weak D call: TRBD1 (6 bases). This CDR3 spans 14 amino acids. V lost 1 base, J lost 10 bases, and 19 bases lay in between. Germline V lookup: CDR1 DFQATT, CDR2 SNEGSKA (reference sequence). The CDR3 nucleotides are TGCAGTGCTAGAGCAGACAGGTGGGTAGGTGGAGCTTTCTTT. Translating it yields CSARADRWVGGAFF.

Turning to this clonotype: This could be a read error, since a much larger clone is one nucleotide away. The chain has TRBV5-6 and TRBJ1-5, with D possibly TRBD1 on 6 matching bases. V was clipped by 0 bases and J by 7 bases, with 11 bases between them. The CDR3 length is 14 residues. Germline CDR1 is SGHDT and CDR2 is YYEEEE. The CDR3 loop reads CASSLVQGRQPQHF. For the CDR3, the DNA is TGTGCCAGCAGCTTGGTACAGGGAAGGCAGCCCCAGCATTTT.

The chain combines TRBV7-3 with TRBJ1-1; 8 bases are a match to TRBD1. V gave up 7 bases and J gave up 3 bases; unmatched junction bases: 4. The V gene's germline CDR1 is SGHTA and CDR2 FQGTGA. The CDR3 has 13 amino acids. CDR3 loop: CASTQTGDTEAFF. The CDR3 region has the DNA TGTGCCAGCACTCAGACAGGGGACACTGAAGCTTTCTTT.

V gene TRBV19 combines with J gene TRBJ2-1, with D possibly being TRBD2 (6 bases). Germline assignment: CDR1 LNHDA and CDR2 SQIVND (reference sequence). This CDR3 is 15 amino acids long. V lost 3 bases and J 8 bases, leaving 17 bases between the germline ends. CDR3 residues: CASSIGAGPRDEQFF. The CDR3 DNA reads as TGTGCCAGTAGTATCGGAGCGGGTCCTCGGGATGAGCAGTTCTTC.

The sample holds a few counts of this clonotype. This chain links TRBV4-1 with TRBJ2-1; 8 bases align to TRBD2. The CDR3 totals 13 residues. Germline CDR1 MGHRA, CDR2 YSYEKL. The V segment lost 1 base and the J segment 8 bases; nucleotides outside the gene matches: 1. DNA of the CDR3: TGCGCCAGCAGCCAAGGAGCGGGGGATGAGCAGTTCTTC. This codes for CASSQGAGDEQFF.

This clonotype has a count of ten or more. The chain has TRBV6-4 and TRBJ2-1; 10 bases are a match to TRBD1. The CDR3 consists of 16 residues. V dropped 3 bases and J dropped 9; count of bases not matched to a gene: 11. Per the germline V gene, CDR1 is MRHNA and CDR2 is SNTAGT. In DNA form, the CDR3 reads TGTGCCAGCAGTGATTCCGGGACAGGGGAGGTCGGTGAGCAGTTCTTC. This translates into CASSDSGTGEVGEQFF.

This rearrangement joins TRBV29-1 to TRBJ2-2; weak D call: TRBD1 (6 bases). Germline V gene data show CDR1 as SQVTM and CDR2 as ANQGSEA. The CDR3 length is 12 residues. CDR3 sequence (DNA): TGCAGACTCCCAGGGGACACCGGGGAGCTGTTTTTT. It specifies CRLPGDTGELFF.

The chain recombines TRBV19 with TRBJ2-7; a weak D match, TRBD1 (6 bases). V was pared by 9 bases and J by 3 bases, with 9 bases between. The CDR3 sequence is 11 residues long. Germline loops: CDR1 LNHDA, CDR2 SQIVND (reference sequence). CDR3 bases: TGTGCCAGCGGACAGTACTACGAGCAGTACTTC. Encoded protein: CASGQYYEQYF.

This clonotype showed up just a few times. This chain links TRBV28 with TRBJ1-1, with TRBD1 matching 7 bases. Germline CDR1 reads MDHEN; CDR2 reads SYDVKM. V lost 2 bases, J lost 4 bases, and 4 bases stayed unmatched. The CDR3 contains 14 residues. The CDR3 loop is CASSLVSGGTEAFF. In DNA, the CDR3 is TGTGCCAGCAGTTTAGTTTCAGGGGGCACTGAAGCTTTCTTT.

The chain couples TRBV28 to TRBJ1-6; TRBD1 matches at 7 bases. The CDR3 has 16 residues. Looked up from germline, CDR1 is MDHEN and CDR2 is SYDVKM. V shed 2 bases, J shed 1 base, and the junction held 2 bases outside the gene matches. Written as DNA, the CDR3 is TGTGCCAGCAGTTTAACAGGGGCGTCCTATAATTCACCCCTCCACTTT. Protein sequence: CASSLTGASYNSPLHF.